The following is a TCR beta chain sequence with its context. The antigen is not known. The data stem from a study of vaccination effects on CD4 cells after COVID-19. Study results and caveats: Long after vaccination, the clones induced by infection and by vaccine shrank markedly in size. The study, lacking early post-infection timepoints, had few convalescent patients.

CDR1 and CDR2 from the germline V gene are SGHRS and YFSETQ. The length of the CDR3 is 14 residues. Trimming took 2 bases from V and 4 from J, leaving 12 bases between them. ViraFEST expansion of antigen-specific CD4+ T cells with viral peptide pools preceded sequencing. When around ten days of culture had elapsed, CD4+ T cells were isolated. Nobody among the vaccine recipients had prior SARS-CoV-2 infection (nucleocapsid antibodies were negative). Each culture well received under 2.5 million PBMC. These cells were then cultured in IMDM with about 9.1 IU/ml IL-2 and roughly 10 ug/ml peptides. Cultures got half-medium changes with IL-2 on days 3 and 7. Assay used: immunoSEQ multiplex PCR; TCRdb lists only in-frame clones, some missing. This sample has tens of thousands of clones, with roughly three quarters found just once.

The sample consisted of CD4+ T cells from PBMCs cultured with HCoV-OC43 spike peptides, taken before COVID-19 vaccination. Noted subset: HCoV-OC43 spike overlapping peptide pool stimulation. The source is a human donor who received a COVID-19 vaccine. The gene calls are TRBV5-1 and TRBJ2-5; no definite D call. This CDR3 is CASSFDGRPETQYF. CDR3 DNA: TGCGCCAGCAGCTTTGACGGGCGCCCAGAGACCCAGTACTTC.